This TCR beta chain was profiled in a study of identical twins. Template switching introduced a universal primer site, and the cDNA bore unique molecular identifiers. One entry per CDR3 protein, called by TCRdb with MiXCR from the 5' RACE reads. The table has 510,000 or so distinct CDR3 sequences, approximately 16% seen once; the top ten hold 0.35% to 0.45%. A few counts support this clonotype. What it recognizes is unknown. Looked up from germline, CDR1 is DFQATT and CDR2 is SNEGSKA (reference sequence). The V and J ends lost 4 bases and 7 bases respectively, with 16 bases between them. There are 13 residues in the CDR3. Points from the study as a whole: Researchers reported weaker excess twin sharing in beta out-of-frame sequences.

The sample was also reused in another study, on yellow fever vaccine responses in identical twins.

Sequencing was done on a sample of CD4+ T cells sorted from blood. This receptor was obtained from a woman between 18 and 30 years old in good health. The rearrangement joins TRBV20-1 to TRBJ1-2; D is unresolved. The CDR3 nucleotides are TGCAGTGCTACCGGAGGAAATTTGGGTGGCTACACCTTC. Its translation is CSATGGNLGGYTF.